A selection of T cell receptor beta chains follows, all from one sample in a study of T cell repertoires in MIS-A myocarditis. The table came from immunoSEQ multiplex PCR; TCRdb's copy has only in-frame clones and leaves some out. The sample has about 10,000 clones; around 83% are singletons. Material: right ventricle heart tissue obtained at autopsy. The receptor set was obtained from a man aged 18 to 29 with fulminant myocarditis from multisystem inflammatory syndrome in adults (MIS-A) after COVID-19. CDR3s include the opening cysteine and the closing phenylalanine or tryptophan. For some rows the clone size is stated as once, few or many, or as a class when expanded; others skip it.

>TRBV4-2|15|-|TRBJ1-4
CASSHWGKSNEKLFF
>TRBV2|14|-|TRBJ1-5
CASSPDSRNQPQHF
>TRBV23-1|13|few|TRBJ1-1
CASSPGYRTEAFF
>TRBV2|15|-|TRBJ2-2
CASSERGGRTGELFF
>TRBV12-3/TRBV12-4|11|-|TRBJ1-2
CASSLFLDYTF
>TRBV9|15|once|TRBJ2-7
CASSPQAGGPYEQYF
>TRBV7-9|15|few|TRBJ2-7
CASSLSSGGDGEQYF
>TRBV9|14|few|TRBJ1-6
CASSVESSGAALHF
>TRBV30|17|-|TRBJ2-7
CAWSEERTSGSSYEQYF
>TRBV28|15|few|TRBJ1-1
CASIDERGIGNKAFF
>TRBV3-1/TRBV3-2|15|once|TRBJ2-7
CASSHPKASTAEQYF
>TRBV7-2|16|-|TRBJ1-3
CASSFATGVTGNTIYF
>TRBV16|15|-|TRBJ1-2
CASSLNLPGQGSQYF
>TRBV6-4|13|once|TRBJ2-1
CASPYVADNEQFF
>TRBV5-5|14|few|TRBJ2-7
CASSFLVETGEQYF
>TRBV6-2/TRBV6-3|12|-|TRBJ2-7
CASSPSGWQEYF
>TRBV14|11|-|TRBJ1-1
CASSSGPEAFF
>TRBV7-2|16|-|TRBJ2-3
CASSLLGSLSTDTQYF
>TRBV21-1|13|few|TRBJ1-4
CASTGHRKEKLFF
>TRBV10-1|14|-|TRBJ2-3
CASSRDRSPDTQYF
>TRBV5-5|15|-|TRBJ1-5
CASSLRDRGNQPQHF
>TRBV28|11|-|TRBJ1-2
CATSDGYGYTF
>TRBV4-3|13|-|TRBJ2-4
CASSQDRENIQYF
>TRBV30|14|-|TRBJ2-5
CAWSRGNWRETQYF
>TRBV12-3/TRBV12-4|12|-|TRBJ1-1
CASSFAGTEAFF
>TRBV30|13|-|TRBJ1-6
CACAGVYNSPLHF
>TRBV27|14|once|TRBJ1-1
CASSPRTSNTEAFF
>TRBV19|15|-|TRBJ1-6
CASSPWTGSGSPLHF
>TRBV18|14|-|TRBJ2-1
CASSPPDRYNEQFF
>TRBV29-1|13|-|TRBJ2-4
CSVTTGGENIQYF
>TRBV21-1|15|-|TRBJ2-3
CASVGLAGSTDTQYF
>TRBV14|13|-|TRBJ2-5
CASSQVARETQYF
>TRBV2|14|-|TRBJ1-5
CASTGGRANQPQHF
>TRBV9|14|-|TRBJ1-1
CASSPMGGNTEAFF
>TRBV19|15|-|TRBJ1-4
CASMGQAPRDEKLFF
>TRBV7-9|15|-|TRBJ2-7
CASQDLLQGAYEQYF
>TRBV28|15|-|TRBJ1-4
CASSLNLGAGEKLFF
>TRBV7-7|13|-|TRBJ2-1
CASSLSRSHEQFF
>TRBV15|16|-|TRBJ1-6
CATSKGTGGTNSPLHF
>TRBV19|13|-|TRBJ1-2
CASNLGRYYGYTF
>TRBV7-9|17|-|TRBJ2-1
CASSPQDRRSSYNEQFF
>TRBV27|13|-|TRBJ1-2
CASSFSLQSGYTF
>TRBV28|17|-|TRBJ2-1
CASMGRGAGSSYNEQFF
>TRBV5-6|16|-|TRBJ2-7
CASSRTIGTEYYEQYF
>TRBV10-2|12|-|TRBJ2-5
CASMGDQETQYF
>TRBV19|16|once|TRBJ2-2
CASSIAGVIDTGELFF
>TRBV2|15|-|TRBJ1-5
CASSLNRGSNQPQHF
>TRBV10-3|16|once|TRBJ2-6
CAISPTPRSGANVLTF
>TRBV9|13|-|TRBJ2-1
CASSVGGRNEQFF
>TRBV2|12|-|TRBJ2-7
CASSESGYEQYF
>TRBV6-2/TRBV6-3|15|-|TRBJ2-7
CASSGSWDATYEQYF